This T cell receptor (beta chain) was identified during a study of OX40 agonist ivuxolimab in advanced cancers. About the full investigation: The costimulatory receptor OX40 (CD134) was targeted by ivuxolimab, a fully human IgG2 agonistic monoclonal antibody. Intravenous ivuxolimab was administered to patients every 2 weeks at six dose levels: 0.01, 0.1, 0.3, 1.5, 3 and 10 mg/kg. Among the 52 dose-escalation patients, around 19 had hepatocellular carcinoma, approximately 15 melanoma, 9 renal cell carcinoma and 9 head and neck cancer. In the dose-escalation cohort, around four fifths of patients were male, and the mean age was about 55 years, with a range of roughly 20 to 79. Prior anti-PD-1, anti-PD-L1 or anti-CTLA-4 therapy was permitted, and checkpoint inhibitors had been received by under 50% of dose-escalation patients. Partial responses occurred in three dose-escalation patients: two with cutaneous melanoma and one with hepatocellular carcinoma. Peripheral TCRbeta sequencing was intended to test whether TCR sequence diversity was altered and clonal T-cell expansion was caused by ivuxolimab. The paper describes the monotherapy dose-escalation part (N ≈ 52 patients) of the phase I trial of ivuxolimab. What the work shows at the level of the full study, not this receptor alone: At doses of 0.1 to 3.0 mg/kg, clonal expansion of both CD4+ and CD8+ T cells in blood was seen between baseline and week 6. After ivuxolimab, expanded clones were on average more numerous among CD8+ T cells than among CD4+ T cells. Antigen specificity was not determined for the clonally expanded peripheral T cells. In the 0.1-3.0 mg/kg groups, partial responders had among the lowest normalized peripheral clonal expansion, particularly in CD8+ T cells. Low levels of normalized T-cell clonal expansion were also seen in some patients who did not respond.

Regarding this clone: Its antigen is currently not known. No base quality values were provided; no much bigger clone lies one nucleotide off.

Genomic DNA was extracted from sorted cells for sequencing of the TCRbeta CDR3 region. The immunoSEQ Assay was used to sequence the TCRbeta CDR3 regions. What TCRdb holds here is the immuneACCESS table cut down to in-frame rearrangements. Part of the clones is not present; checked against another copy, under half of the missing clones reflect an unresolved V gene, and the others are unexplained. The sample yields approximately 82,000 clones; about 91% were counted once. The ten biggest clones cover 0.75% to 0.9% of the sample. Reading the germline V gene gives CDR1 SGHVS and CDR2 FQNEAQ. Between the V and J ends, shortened by 3 bases and 2 bases respectively, the junction contains 14 bases. From the cysteine up to the phenylalanine, the CDR3 has a length of 17 residues. Only the CDR3 region is kept as DNA, spanning 51 bases read in frame from base 1. The trial excluded patients who had a history of autoimmune disease or who were on systemic immunosuppression. In every dose cohort, peripheral blood was drawn for TCR sequencing at baseline, cycle 4 day 1, and cycle 7 day 1. Samples were obtained from an open-label, multicenter, first-in-human phase I dose-escalation trial of ivuxolimab. Adults with locally advanced or metastatic melanoma, renal cell, hepatocellular, or head and neck squamous cell carcinoma were enrolled in the trial. CD4+ and CD8+ T cells were sorted separately from peripheral blood before TCR sequencing.

The rearranged segments are TRBV7-8 and TRBJ2-6, and the D gene may be TRBD2, 6 bases matching. The clonotype originates from an adult with an advanced solid tumor such as melanoma, head and neck, liver or kidney cancer. Here the sequenced sample was CD4+ or CD8+ T cells sorted from blood, taken in a trial of the OX40 agonist ivuxolimab. In nucleotides, the sequence is TGTGCCAGCAGCTTCGGGGGACTTCGCCCTGGGGCCAACGTCCTGACTTTC. Translated, it reads CASSFGGLRPGANVLTF.